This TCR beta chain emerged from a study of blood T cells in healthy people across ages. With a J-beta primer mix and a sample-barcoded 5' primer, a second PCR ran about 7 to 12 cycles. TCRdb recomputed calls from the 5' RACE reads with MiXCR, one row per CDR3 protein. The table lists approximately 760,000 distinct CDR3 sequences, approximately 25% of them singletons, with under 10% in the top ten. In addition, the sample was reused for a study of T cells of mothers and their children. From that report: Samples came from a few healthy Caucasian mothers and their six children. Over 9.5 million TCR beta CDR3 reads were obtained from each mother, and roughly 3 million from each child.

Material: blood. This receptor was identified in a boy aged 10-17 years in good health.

CDR3 DNA sequence: TGTGCCAGCAGTCGATTAGGGACAGCCGGAAACACCATATATTTT. Translated, it gives CASSRLGTAGNTIYF. V usage is TRBV12-3 or TRBV12-4 and J usage is TRBJ1-3, with TRBD1 matching 7 bases. The trim removed 5 bases at V and 4 bases at J, leaving 8 bases unmatched. The CDR3 consists of 15 residues.